The clone carrying this T cell receptor (beta chain) appeared a few times. Its antigen is undetermined. The data are from a study of OX40 agonist ivuxolimab in advanced cancers. Study as a whole: At 0.01 to 10 mg/kg, ivuxolimab was administered intravenously to patients every 2 weeks. Study-level points and caveats: At doses 0.1 to 3.0 mg/kg, CD4+ and CD8+ clones expanded. Fewer expanded clones were found on average in CD4+ than in CD8+ T cells.

Profiled with immunoSEQ multiplex PCR; TCRdb holds only in-frame clones, not every one. The sample has roughly 75,000 clones; around 86% are singletons. The CDR3 sequence is 15 residues long. Per the germline V gene, CDR1 is MNHEY and CDR2 is SVGAGI. V was trimmed by 6 bases and J by 5 bases, leaving 20 bases between them. Specimen: CD4+ or CD8+ T cells sorted from blood, collected in a trial of the OX40 agonist ivuxolimab. This clonotype was sampled from an adult with an advanced solid tumor such as melanoma, head and neck, liver or kidney cancer. The chain carries TRBV6-5 and TRBJ2-7; perhaps TRBD2 as D (7 bases). CDR3 loop: CASRTRRWGGHEQYF. For the CDR3, the DNA is TGTGCCAGCAGAACCCGGCGGTGGGGGGGCCACGAGCAGTACTTC.